These 31 T cell receptor beta chains were sequenced from one sample in a study of blood T cell repertoires in COVID-19. Libraries were prepared by immunoSEQ multiplex PCR; TCRdb keeps only in-frame clonotypes and omits some of them. This table has some 54,000 clones, 85% to 90% appearing once. The sample taken for sequencing was peripheral blood. The receptors were gathered from a man older than 75 with active or convalescent COVID-19.

This chain links TRBV9 with TRBJ2-1; 10 positions match TRBD2. With V trimmed by 0 bases and J by 5 bases, 2 bases remained unmatched. Germline V lookup: CDR1 SGDLS, CDR2 YYNGEE. The CDR3 spans 15 residues. The CDR3 DNA reads as TGTGCCAGCAGCGTAGGACTAGCGGGCGACAATGAGCAGTTCTTC. Residues: CASSVGLAGDNEQFF.

V gene TRBV19 combines with J gene TRBJ2-1; the match to TRBD2 covers 15 bases. CDR1 and CDR2 (germline): LNHDA, SQIVND (reference sequence). The CDR3 length is 16 residues. Trimming cost V 4 bases and J 7 bases; bases outside gene matches: 5. The CDR3 DNA follows: TGTGCCAGTAGTAGGACTAGCGGGGGGGCCCGTAATGAGCAGTTCTTC. It specifies CASSRTSGGARNEQFF. The variable domain in full, with the rest retrieved from reference TRBV19 and TRBJ2-1, is DGGITQSPKYLFRKEGQNVTLSCEQNLNHDAMYWYRQDPGQGLRLIYYSQIVNDFQKGDIAEGYSVSREKKESFPLTVTSAQKNPTAFYLCASSRTSGGARNEQFFGPGTRLTVL.

The chain has TRBV11-2 and TRBJ1-1; unclear D gene. CDR3 length: 16 amino acids. Trimming took off 2 bases at V and 1 base at J, with 14 bases between the two ends. Germline CDR1 SGHAT, CDR2 FQNNGV. CDR3 coding DNA: TGTGCCAGCAGCTTACTTGTTGGACTCCCGAACACTGAAGCTTTCTTT. As protein: CASSLLVGLPNTEAFF.

The chain recombines TRBV7-2 with TRBJ1-1; 8 bases are shared with TRBD1. The ends lost 1 base at V and 7 bases at J; junction bases unmatched: 2. This CDR3 comprises 13 residues. The V gene's germline CDR1 is SGHTA and CDR2 FQGNSA. CDR3 DNA: TGTGCCAGCAGCTTAGGACAGGGGTATGAAGCTTTCTTT. This sequence encodes CASSLGQGYEAFF.

This clone was seen more than once but under ten times. This rearrangement joins TRBV30 to TRBJ2-1; TRBD2 agrees at 11 bases. The CDR3 has 15 amino acids. The germline gives CDR1 GTSNPN, CDR2 SVGIG (reference sequence). J was trimmed by 3 bases and V by 8 bases; bases with no gene match: 9. The CDR3 sequence is CAGTPLAGGYNEQFF. The CDR3 coding sequence is TGTGCCGGAACCCCCCTAGCGGGAGGCTACAATGAGCAGTTCTTC.

This chain connects TRBV24-1 to TRBJ1-1; the D is unclear. Trimming took 7 bases from V and 2 from J, leaving 16 bases between them. CDR1 and CDR2 (germline): KGHDR, SFDVKD. The CDR3 extends over 15 amino acids. The CDR3 protein is CATRTLGRVNTEAFF. CDR3 sequence (DNA): TGTGCCACCAGGACCCTAGGCAGAGTAAACACTGAAGCTTTCTTT.

This chain joins TRBV7-2 and TRBJ1-3; D call uncertain. The CDR3 contains 15 residues. Trimming removed 5 bases at V and 0 bases at J, with 11 bases between. Germline V lookup: CDR1 SGHTA, CDR2 FQGNSA. CDR3 amino acids: CASSPPGDSGNTIYF. CDR3 in DNA: TGTGCCAGCAGCCCCCCGGGTGACTCTGGAAACACCATATATTTT.

This sequence joins TRBV2 and TRBJ1-5; 7 bases agree with TRBD1. With V trimmed by 4 bases and J by 6 bases, 9 bases remained unmatched. The germline V gene encodes CDR1 SNHLY and CDR2 FYNNEI. The CDR3 has 15 residues. The CDR3 here is CASSGRGLVSQPQHF. CDR3 nucleotide sequence: TGTGCCAGCAGTGGCAGGGGGTTAGTTTCTCAGCCCCAGCATTTT.

This chain joins TRBV9 and TRBJ2-1; a weak D match, TRBD2 (6 bases). Germline assignment: CDR1 SGDLS and CDR2 YYNGEE. Trimming pared 0 bases from V and 6 bases from J, leaving 25 bases between. CDR3 size: 19 residues. The CDR3 DNA is TGTGCCAGCAGCGTAGATTACCCCACCGCGACGGGAGTCAGCAATGAGCAGTTCTTC. Encoded protein: CASSVDYPTATGVSNEQFF.

V usage is TRBV5-1 and J usage is TRBJ2-5; possible D gene TRBD2, 6 bases. The germline V gene encodes CDR1 SGHRS and CDR2 YFSETQ. The CDR3 sequence is 15 residues long. Trimming shortened V by 3 bases and J by 1 base, and 13 bases separated the two germline ends. The CDR3 region has the DNA TGCGCCAGCAGCTATACCGGGGGAACCCAAGAGACCCAGTACTTC. Translation: CASSYTGGTQETQYF.

The genes are TRBV7-9 and TRBJ1-1, with TRBD1 identical over 8 bases. The CDR3 spans 14 residues. Germline V gives CDR1 SEHNR, CDR2 FQNEAQ (reference sequence). Losses at the gene ends were 4 bases for V and 6 bases for J; bases not matched to a gene: 7. The CDR3 reads CASSSPAGGSEAFF. The CDR3 nucleotides are TGTGCCAGCAGCTCCCCGGCAGGGGGCTCTGAAGCTTTCTTT.

The genes are TRBV19 and TRBJ1-5; no reliable D call. CDR1 is LNHDA and CDR2 is SQIVND in the germline V gene (reference sequence). V gave up 0 bases and J gave up 2 bases, with 11 bases separating them. The CDR3 is 16 residues long. The CDR3, as DNA: TGTGCCAGTAGTATAGAACAAGGGAGGGGCAATCAGCCCCAGCATTTT. Its protein product is CASSIEQGRGNQPQHF. The full variable domain, its missing parts supplied by reference TRBV19 and TRBJ1-5, is DGGITQSPKYLFRKEGQNVTLSCEQNLNHDAMYWYRQDPGQGLRLIYYSQIVNDFQKGDIAEGYSVSREKKESFPLTVTSAQKNPTAFYLCASSIEQGRGNQPQHFGDGTRLSIL.

This chain joins TRBV28 and TRBJ2-3, with 8 bases identical to TRBD2. The CDR3 contains 15 residues. With 6 bases clipped from V and 2 bases from J, the junction kept 7 bases outside the gene matches. Germline CDR1 reads MDHEN; CDR2 reads SYDVKM. CDR3 protein: CASSSAGGPTDTQYF. DNA of the CDR3: TGTGCCAGCAGCTCTGCGGGGGGCCCCACAGATACGCAGTATTTT.

The chain recombines TRBV18 with TRBJ1-1, with TRBD1 as a possible D gene (6 bases). The CDR3 totals 14 residues. Germline CDR1 and CDR2: KGHSH and LQKENI. Trimming removed 5 bases from V and 0 bases from J, with 10 bases in between. For the CDR3, the DNA is TGTGCCAGCTCAGTAGGACAGATGAACACTGAAGCTTTCTTT. This translates into CASSVGQMNTEAFF.

CDR3 bases: TGTGCCAGCAACCGGGCACCAGGGACAGATACGCAGTATTTT. Residues: CASNRAPGTDTQYF. J is TRBJ2-3 and V is TRBV9, with a weak D call TRBD1 (5 bases). There are 14 residues in the CDR3. Between the trimmed V and J ends, which lost 6 bases and 3 bases, there was a span of 14 bases. Germline V lookup: CDR1 SGDLS, CDR2 YYNGEE.

The rearrangement joins TRBV3-1 (or the pseudogene TRBV3-2) to TRBJ2-2; 7 nucleotides agree with TRBD1. V dropped 0 bases and J dropped 6; count of bases not matched to a gene: 1. The germline gives CDR1 LGHDT, CDR2 YNNKEL (reference sequence). The CDR3 runs to 14 residues. The CDR3 nucleotides are TGTGCCAGCAGCCAAGATAGGGGGCCCGGGGAGCTGTTTTTT. It codes for CASSQDRGPGELFF.

This clone has just a few counts. J is TRBJ1-1 and V is TRBV6-1; D not resolved. Per the germline V gene, CDR1 is MNHNS and CDR2 is SASEGT. The CDR3 extends over 17 amino acids. Trimming stripped 6 bases from V and 5 bases from J, with 25 bases between. CDR3 sequence reads: CASSESPGYLQRTEAFF. In DNA form, the CDR3 reads TGTGCCAGCAGCGAATCCCCGGGTTATCTTCAGAGGACTGAAGCTTTCTTT.

The chain uses TRBV5-1 and TRBJ2-7; 9 bases align to TRBD1. Trimming removed 0 bases from V and 6 bases from J; junction bases left unmatched: 4. CDR1 SGHRS and CDR2 YFSETQ come from the germline V gene. The CDR3 length is 14 residues. The CDR3, as DNA: TGCGCCAGCAGCTTGGACAGGGGGCTTAGCGAGCAGTACTTC. The encoded protein is CASSLDRGLSEQYF.

The chain links TRBV19 to TRBJ1-5; TRBD1 matches 10 bases. The junction had 13 bases not matched to a gene; V was cut back by 10 bases and J by 4 bases. Per germline, CDR1 LNHDA and CDR2 SQIVND (reference sequence). The CDR3 is 16 amino acids. CDR3 nucleotides: TGTGCCACCGGGACAGGGGTGTCAGTGGGAAATCAGCCCCAGCATTTT. Its protein product is CATGTGVSVGNQPQHF.

This chain joins TRBV6-2 or TRBV6-3 and TRBJ1-4; a possible D gene is TRBD1 (6 bases). CDR1 is MNHEY, CDR2 SVGEGT, per germline. V was shortened by 6 bases and J by 1 base, with 15 bases between the two germline ends. CDR3 size: 16 residues. CDR3 in DNA: TGTGCCAGCAGCTTCAGCCACAGGGTAACTAATGAAAAACTGTTTTTT. This sequence encodes CASSFSHRVTNEKLFF.

The V and J genes are TRBV24-1 and TRBJ1-4, with 7 bases lining up with TRBD1. V lost 4 bases to trimming and J lost 5 bases; unmatched junction nucleotides: 3. Germline V gene lookup returns CDR1 KGHDR and CDR2 SFDVKD. This CDR3 is built from 14 residues. DNA of the CDR3: TGTGCCACCAGTGAGGGACAGAAAAATGAAAAACTGTTTTTT. Residues: CATSEGQKNEKLFF.

The chain joins TRBV29-1 to TRBJ1-4; 9 bases are a match to TRBD1. This CDR3 has 13 residues. In germline, CDR1 is SQVTM, CDR2 ANQGSEA. Trimming at V came to 7 bases and at J to 7 bases, leaving 7 bases not matched to a gene. CDR3 nucleotides: TGCAGCGCCACAGGGGGCGGTGTTGAAAAACTGTTTTTT. The encoded protein is CSATGGGVEKLFF.

The genes are TRBV25-1 and TRBJ1-1; TRBD1 is a possible D gene (6 bases). This CDR3 has 16 residues. Deletions cut 2 bases from V and 4 bases from J, with 17 bases between. The germline CDR1 and CDR2 sequences are MGHDK and SYGVNS. CDR3 sequence: CASSEGGDASGTEAFF. CDR3 coding DNA: TGTGCCAGCAGTGAAGGGGGCGACGCATCCGGCACTGAAGCTTTCTTT.

This chain links TRBV28 with TRBJ2-2, with 10 bases lining up with TRBD1. This CDR3 is 15 amino acids long. CDR1 is MDHEN and CDR2 is SYDVKM in the germline V gene. With V trimmed by 4 bases and J by 3 bases, 2 bases remained unmatched. CDR3 bases: TGTGCCAGCAGTTCCGGGACAGGGGACACCGGGGAGCTGTTTTTT. It codes for CASSSGTGDTGELFF.

The rearrangement uses TRBV12-3 or TRBV12-4 and TRBJ1-1, with no clear D. This CDR3 is built from 13 residues. Between the trimmed V and J ends, which lost 4 bases and 2 bases, there was a span of 8 bases. The CDR3 sequence is CASSSWSNTEAFF. The CDR3 region has the DNA TGTGCCAGCAGTTCATGGAGTAACACTGAAGCTTTCTTT.

The V and J genes are TRBV3-1 (or the pseudogene TRBV3-2) and TRBJ1-5, with a tentative D call TRBD1 (6 bases). The CDR3 is made up of 16 amino acids. Trimming removed 1 base at V and 6 bases at J, with 16 bases between. Germline lookup yields CDR1 LGHDT and CDR2 YNNKEL (reference sequence). The CDR3 region is CASSQGANRVRQPQHF. The CDR3 nucleotides read TGTGCCAGCAGCCAAGGTGCCAACAGGGTTCGTCAGCCCCAGCATTTT.

The chain links TRBV5-1 to TRBJ2-7, with 7 bases that match TRBD1. This CDR3 region has 15 residues. V shed 4 bases and J 2 bases; nucleotides not matched to a gene: 9. Germline V CDR1 and CDR2: SGHRS, YFSETQ. The CDR3 nucleotides read TGCGCCAGCAGCCAGGGACAGTTCACCCCCTACGAGCAGTACTTC. Protein: CASSQGQFTPYEQYF.

The chain links TRBV6-2 or TRBV6-3 to TRBJ2-1; 10 bases are shared with TRBD2. Unmatched junction bases numbered 7, after V lost 6 bases and J lost 5 bases. The CDR3 is made up of 15 amino acids. Germline V lookup: CDR1 MNHEY, CDR2 SVGEGT. Here the CDR3 DNA reads TGTGCCAGCAGCGACGGACTAGCGGTCCACAATGAGCAGTTCTTC. It is translated as CASSDGLAVHNEQFF.

Comment on this clone: Other DNA sequences of this sample code for an identical CDR3. The chain carries TRBV28 and TRBJ2-7; TRBD2 matches at 12 bases. The length of the CDR3 is 15 residues. The V and J ends lost 5 bases and 0 bases, in that order; junction bases with no gene match: 2. Germline V lookup: CDR1 MDHEN, CDR2 SYDVKM. The CDR3 DNA reads TGTGCCAGCAGTCTAGCGGGAGGGCCCTCCTACGAGCAGTACTTC. This encodes CASSLAGGPSYEQYF.

This clone was seen a single time. CDR3 DNA sequence: TGCGCCAGCAGCTTAGGACAGGGGTTCCAAGAGACCCAGTACTTC. It yields the protein CASSLGQGFQETQYF. The rearrangement links TRBV5-1 to TRBJ2-5; 9 bases align to TRBD1. The CDR3 totals 15 residues. Germline assignment: CDR1 SGHRS and CDR2 YFSETQ. Trimming took 2 bases from V and 1 from J; bases not matched to a gene: 3. Based on the CDR3 plus reference TRBV5-1 and TRBJ2-5, the full variable domain is KAGVTQTPRYLIKTRGQQVTLSCSPISGHRSVSWYQQTPGQGLQFLFEYFSETQRNKGNFPGRFSGRQFSNSRSEMNVSTLELGDSALYLCASSLGQGFQETQYFGPGTRLLVL.

J is TRBJ1-3 and V is TRBV7-2; unclear D gene. The germline V gene has CDR1 SGHTA and CDR2 FQGNSA. The germline V and J ends were trimmed by 1 base and 0 bases, with 7 bases remaining between them. This CDR3 has 15 residues. This chain's CDR3 is CASSLGPSSGNTIYF. The CDR3 DNA sequence: TGTGCCAGCAGCTTAGGGCCGTCCTCTGGAAACACCATATATTTT.